The sequence of this T cell receptor (beta chain) was determined in a study of T cells in Graves' hyperthyroidism and ophthalmopathy. General study findings and limits: Appearing also in blood were most of the thyroid clonotypes expanded above 0.001.

RNA transcripts were the template for amplifying TCR beta CDR3 regions. Using the HTBI primer set, a first-round RT-PCR was run on the TCR CDR3. TCRdb reanalysed the multiplex PCR reads using MiXCR and keeps one entry per CDR3 protein. Among 250,000 to 300,000 distinct CDR3 sequences listed, approximately 13% were seen once. It was uncontrolled infection, other autoimmune disease, pregnancy or lactation that excluded patients. PBMCs stemmed from around 9.3 ml fresh peripheral blood. Losses at the gene ends were 6 bases for V and 7 bases for J; bases not matched to a gene: 9. This CDR3 comprises 15 residues. Germline V CDR1 and CDR2: MDHEN, SYDVKM. This clonotype was recorded many times. Its antigen is still unknown.

This clonotype was obtained from a woman between 35 and 50 years old with Graves' hyperthyroidism. V gene TRBV28 combines with J gene TRBJ1-1; 12 bases align to TRBD1. What was sequenced was blood. This chain's CDR3 is CASSPGTGGWNEAFF. DNA for the CDR3: TGTGCCAGCAGCCCTGGGACAGGGGGCTGGAATGAAGCTTTCTTT.